This T cell receptor beta chain appears in the sequencing data of a study of blood T cell repertoires in COVID-19. At the level of the study: COVID-19 samples, acute and convalescent, were from the United States, Italy and Spain. The cDNA or gDNA used as material had been derived from T cells, B-cell-depleted T cells, or PBMCs.

Germline loops: CDR1 LNHDA, CDR2 SQIVND (reference sequence). Trimming stripped 9 bases from V and 5 bases from J, with 10 bases between. The CDR3 length is 11 residues. Original methodology: Scientists estimated how many nucleated cells there were by amplifying reference gene primers. Some clones are missing from TCRdb's copy, which holds only in-frame ones; the method was immunoSEQ multiplex PCR. D and trimming were read from the DNA, whereas the V and J calls and clone size are those reported in that table. The data show around 100,000 clones, 80% to 90% seen once. This receptor was obtained from a human donor in a cohort sampled during active COVID-19. This chain links TRBV19 with TRBJ1-2; a weak D match, TRBD1 (5 bases). The sample taken for sequencing was peripheral blood. The CDR3 loop reads CASDDSYGYTF. The CDR3 DNA is TGTGCCAGCGACGACAGTTATGGCTACACCTTC.